This is a list of T cell receptor beta chains from one sample in a study of cytomegalovirus exposure and HLA in healthy donors. The assay was immunoSEQ multiplex PCR, and TCRdb's table has in-frame clones only and misses some. The profile shows some 160,000 clones, around nine tenths of them singletons. Sample: PBMCs. The receptors stem from a man in his late teens or twenties in good health and CMV-seronegative. CDR3s include the opening cysteine and the closing phenylalanine or tryptophan. D genes are given only for firm matches. Clone size appears in some rows only: once, few, many, or a class for an expanded clone.

J | D | size | V | DNA | CDR3
TRBJ2-5 | TRBD1 | - | TRBV5-1 | TGCGCCAGCAGCCCCCCGAGGGGGCGGGAGACCCAGTACTTC | CASSPPRGRETQYF
TRBJ1-2 | TRBD1 | - | TRBV5-6 | TGTGCCAGCAGCTACAGGGGGACCCATGGCTACACCTTC | CASSYRGTHGYTF
TRBJ2-1 | TRBD2 | - | TRBV28 | TGTGCCAGCAGCTTCTACAAGCGGGGGATATTCTACAATGAGCAGTTCTTC | CASSFYKRGIFYNEQFF
TRBJ2-2 | TRBD1 | - | TRBV7-9 | TGTGCCAGCAGGGAGGACAGGGCGAACACCGGGGAGCTGTTTTTT | CASREDRANTGELFF
TRBJ2-7 | TRBD1 | - | TRBV11-1 | TGTGCCAGCAGCTTAGGAGGGGGACAGACCTACGAGCAGTACTTC | CASSLGGGQTYEQYF
TRBJ2-1 | - | - | TRBV7-9 | TGTGCCAGCTCCTACGGGGCGGGAAGTACGTATTACAATGAGCAGTTCTTC | CASSYGAGSTYYNEQFF
TRBJ1-2 | - | - | TRBV28 | TGTGCCAGCAGTTTGACAGTACCTGACCGAGGAAATGGCTACACCTTC | CASSLTVPDRGNGYTF
TRBJ2-1 | TRBD2 | - | TRBV7-9 | TGTGCCAGCCCACCCCCGGGAGGGCCAAGCAATGAGCAGTTCTTC | CASPPPGGPSNEQFF
TRBJ2-1 | TRBD2 | - | TRBV5-1 | TGCGCCAGCGGATTCTCCGGGACTAGCGAATACAATGAGCAGTTCTTC | CASGFSGTSEYNEQFF
TRBJ2-7 | - | - | TRBV28 | TGTGCCAGCAGTCCAAGGACAGAACCCTACGAGCAGTACTTC | CASSPRTEPYEQYF
TRBJ1-2 | - | - | TRBV6-1 | TGTGCCAGCAGTGATATGAGATACTATGGCTACACCTTC | CASSDMRYYGYTF
TRBJ2-2 | - | - | TRBV21-1 | TGTGCCAGCAGCATCCGCCAGGGGTTACCCAAACAGAACACCGGGGAGCTGTTTTTT | CASSIRQGLPKQNTGELFF
TRBJ2-6 | - | - | TRBV27 | TGTGCCAGCAGTTTATACAGGCCGACCGGGGCCAACGTCCTGACTTTC | CASSLYRPTGANVLTF
TRBJ2-2 | - | - | TRBV2 | TGTGCCAGCAGTGTCAGTTCGAACACCGGGGAGCTGTTTTTT | CASSVSSNTGELFF
TRBJ1-1 | - | once | TRBV6-5 | TGTGCCAGCAGTTACCTCAGGAACACTGAAGCTTTCTTT | CASSYLRNTEAFF
TRBJ2-1 | - | - | TRBV7-2 | TGTGCCACCGAAGAGTTCTTGGAGCAGTTCTTC | CATEEFLEQFF
TRBJ1-6 | TRBD1 | many | TRBV4-1 | TGCGCCAGCAGCCAAGAACAGGGGGCCTATAATTCACCCCTCCACTTT | CASSQEQGAYNSPLHF
TRBJ2-5 | TRBD2 | - | TRBV27 | TGTGCCAGCAGCGGAGCGGGGGGGACCCAGTACTTC | CASSGAGGTQYF
TRBJ2-5 | - | - | TRBV28 | TGTGCCAGCTCCACTACGGTGGCACTCGAGACCCAGTACTTC | CASSTTVALETQYF
TRBJ2-3 | TRBD2 | once | TRBV7-9 | TGTGCCAGCAGCTTAGTGACTAGCGGGAGGGGAGATACGCAGTATTTT | CASSLVTSGRGDTQYF
TRBJ2-1 | - | - | TRBV2 | TGTGCCAGCAGTGAAACCGGACTGGGGGGCAGCGGGGATGAGCAGTTCTTC | CASSETGLGGSGDEQFF
TRBJ2-7 | TRBD2 | - | TRBV4-1 | TGCGCCAGCAGCCAGGCCTCCAACGGGAGGGGCGGACAGTACTTC | CASSQASNGRGGQYF
TRBJ2-1 | TRBD1 | - | TRBV19 | TGTGCCAGCCACATTGGAGGGACAGGGTCCTACAATGAGCAGTTCTTC | CASHIGGTGSYNEQFF
TRBJ2-7 | TRBD1 | - | TRBV5-1 | TGCGCCAGCAGCTATGGACAGGTTGAATCCTACGAGCAGTACTTC | CASSYGQVESYEQYF
TRBJ2-1 | TRBD2 | - | TRBV27 | TGTGCCAGCACTAGGGAGGGGATCCGCTACAATGAGCAGTTCTTC | CASTREGIRYNEQFF
TRBJ1-2 | - | - | TRBV28 | TGTGCCAGCACCCAGGCCCTCTATGGCTACACCTTC | CASTQALYGYTF
TRBJ1-1 | - | - | TRBV11-3 | TGTGCCAGCAGCCCAACCGGGAAGACCAGTGGGACTGAAGCTTTCTTT | CASSPTGKTSGTEAFF
TRBJ2-6 | TRBD1 | - | TRBV27 | TGTGCCAGCAGTCCAGCAGGGGGCACTGGGGCCAACGTCCTGACTTTC | CASSPAGGTGANVLTF
TRBJ2-1 | TRBD2 | - | TRBV7-2 | TGTGCCAGCAGAGGGACTAGCGGGAGCAATGAGCAGTTCTTC | CASRGTSGSNEQFF
TRBJ2-1 | - | - | TRBV28 | TGTGCCAGCAGTCTTCCGAGCGGTGAGCAGTTCTTC | CASSLPSGEQFF
TRBJ1-5 | TRBD1 | - | TRBV4-1 | TGCGCCAGCAGCCAAGATCCTCCTACGGGACAGGGGGCTTCAGACGATCAGCCCCAGCATTTT | CASSQDPPTGQGASDDQPQHF
TRBJ2-7 | TRBD2 | - | TRBV29-1 | TGCAGCGTCGGCTACACCGCCGGGACTAGCGGCTACGAGCAGTACTTC | CSVGYTAGTSGYEQYF
TRBJ2-2 | TRBD2 | once | TRBV5-4 | TGTGCCAGCAGCTTGGACGGGGGGTACACCGGGGAGCTGTTTTTT | CASSLDGGYTGELFF
TRBJ2-3 | TRBD2 | - | TRBV11-3 | TGTGCCAGCAGCGAGGGGACTAGCGTAGGGCTTTTGCAGTATTTT | CASSEGTSVGLLQYF
TRBJ1-1 | - | - | TRBV18 | TGTGCCAGCTCACTACCCTATCAGGGGAACACTGAAGCTTTCTTT | CASSLPYQGNTEAFF
TRBJ2-7 | - | once | TRBV6-5 | TGTGCCAGCAGTTACCGGGGGACGGCTGACTACGAGCAGTACTTC | CASSYRGTADYEQYF
TRBJ1-5 | - | - | TRBV7-9 | TGTGCCAGCAGCTTAGGACCCGGAGGGAATCAGCCCCAGCATTTT | CASSLGPGGNQPQHF
TRBJ1-2 | - | - | TRBV4-3 | TGCGCCAGCAGCCAAGCGACGGCGCCCGCGGACTATGGCTACACCTTC | CASSQATAPADYGYTF
TRBJ2-1 | - | once | TRBV5-4 | TGTGCCAGCAGCTTGGAACAGAGAAGCTCCTACAATGAGCAGTTCTTC | CASSLEQRSSYNEQFF
TRBJ1-2 | TRBD1 | - | TRBV28 | TGTGCCAGCAGTTCGACAGGGGGAGCTAACTATGGCTACACCTTC | CASSSTGGANYGYTF
TRBJ1-1 | - | - | TRBV5-1 | TGCGCCAGCAGATCCGCCCGAGGCACTGAAGCTTTCTTT | CASRSARGTEAFF
TRBJ2-7 | TRBD1 | - | TRBV18 | TGTGCCAGCTCACCAGCAGGGGGCCAATACGAGCAGTACTTC | CASSPAGGQYEQYF
TRBJ2-1 | TRBD2 | - | TRBV2 | TGTGCCAGCCCCATTGCGGGGGGGGCCTACAATGAGCAGTTCTTC | CASPIAGGAYNEQFF
TRBJ2-1 | - | - | TRBV9 | TGTGCCAGCAGCCTCCTAGGAGGGACAGCCTACAATGAGCAGTTCTTC | CASSLLGGTAYNEQFF
TRBJ2-7 | - | - | TRBV7-9 | TGTGCCAGCAGCTTAGCTCCCACCCGAGGAGAGCAGTACTTC | CASSLAPTRGEQYF
TRBJ2-5 | TRBD1 | once | TRBV7-9 | TGTGCCAGCAGCTTAGGGGACAGCCGACTCCAAGAGACCCAGTACTTC | CASSLGDSRLQETQYF
TRBJ2-3 | - | - | TRBV6-1 | TGTGCCAGCAGTGACTTTCAGTCAGCGGGCCGGGGCACAGATACGCAGTATTTT | CASSDFQSAGRGTDTQYF
TRBJ2-7 | - | - | TRBV7-8 | TGTGCCAGCAGCTTAAACAGGGTAGGGGGTTTAGGCGAGCAGTACTTC | CASSLNRVGGLGEQYF
TRBJ1-2 | - | - | TRBV6-4 | TGTGCCAGAAAGAACAGGGCCAGAGGACACGATGGCTACACCTTC | CARKNRARGHDGYTF
TRBJ1-2 | - | - | TRBV28 | TGTGCCAGCAGTTTATGGAGATTCTATGGCTACACCTTC | CASSLWRFYGYTF
TRBJ1-2 | TRBD1 | few | TRBV6-5 | TGTGCCAGCAGTTGGACAGGTTCCAACTATGGCTACACCTTC | CASSWTGSNYGYTF
TRBJ2-1 | TRBD1 | - | TRBV27 | TGTGCCAGCAGTTTTTTCGGACAGGGGTATTACAATGAGCAGTTCTTC | CASSFFGQGYYNEQFF
TRBJ1-4 | - | - | TRBV5-1 | TGCGCCAGCAGCTTCAGGGCAACTAATGAAAAACTGTTTTTT | CASSFRATNEKLFF
TRBJ2-3 | TRBD1 | once | TRBV4-1 | TGCGCCAGCAGCCAATTTGTCCTCGAAGGACAGGGGGCGCGATGGACAGATACGCAGTATTTT | CASSQFVLEGQGARWTDTQYF
TRBJ2-7 | - | - | TRBV19 | TGTGCCAGTAGTATGGGGAGAGCCTACGAGCAGTACTTC | CASSMGRAYEQYF
TRBJ2-3 | - | - | TRBV19 | TGTGCCACCGCGGCAGGGGCAATTGGAGATACGCAGTATTTT | CATAAGAIGDTQYF
TRBJ2-7 | TRBD1 | - | TRBV6-5 | TGTGCCAGCAGTCTCGGACAGGGGACCTACGAGCAGTACTTC | CASSLGQGTYEQYF
TRBJ1-2 | - | - | TRBV7-9 | TGTGCCAGCAGCTTAGGCAGGGAGGATGGCTACACCTTC | CASSLGREDGYTF
TRBJ1-2 | - | - | TRBV29-1 | TGCAGCGCCGCGAAGACAACAATTAACTATGGCTACACCTTC | CSAAKTTINYGYTF